Following are 24 T cell receptor beta chains from one sample sequenced in a study of blood T cell repertoires in COVID-19. Measured with immunoSEQ multiplex PCR; TCRdb has only the in-frame clones, and not every one. The repertoire consists of approximately 300,000 clones, with 86% occurring once and the leading ten covering 1.5% to 2%. Sequenced sample: peripheral blood. The origin of the receptors is a woman aged 45-59 years with acute or convalescent COVID-19.

Worth noting for this clone: In the same sample, other DNA sequences code for this CDR3. This chain links TRBV15 with TRBJ2-1, with 11 bases matching TRBD2. The V and J ends lost 1 base and 4 bases, in that order; junction bases with no gene match: 0. The V gene's germline CDR1 is LNHNV and CDR2 YYDKDF (reference sequence). CDR3 size: 15 residues. CDR3 sequence: CATSRGTSGYNEQFF. CDR3 nucleotides: TGTGCCACCAGCAGAGGGACTAGCGGGTACAATGAGCAGTTCTTC.

The chain combines TRBV27 with TRBJ1-5, with 9 bases lining up with TRBD1. The junction had 13 bases not matched to a gene; V was cut back by 0 bases and J by 4 bases. CDR3 length equals 19 residues. Germline loops: CDR1 MNHEY, CDR2 SMNVEV (reference sequence). CDR3 in amino acids: CASSLSGGSGQGWNQPQHF. CDR3 DNA: TGTGCCAGCAGTTTATCCGGCGGGTCGGGACAGGGTTGGAATCAGCCCCAGCATTTT.

This sequence joins TRBV15 and TRBJ2-6; D perhaps matches TRBD2 (5 bases). This CDR3 region has 19 residues. The V end was cut by 0 bases, the J end by 0 bases, with 15 bases between. Germline assignment: CDR1 LNHNV and CDR2 YYDKDF (reference sequence). The CDR3 sequence: CATSRDFLASSSGANVLTF. The CDR3 region has the DNA TGTGCCACCAGCAGAGATTTTTTAGCGTCTAGCTCTGGGGCCAACGTCCTGACTTTC. The full variable domain, in which reference TRBV15 and TRBJ2-6 provide the parts outside the CDR3, is DAMVIQNPRYQVTQFGKPVTLSCSQTLNHNVMYWYQQKSSQAPKLLFHYYDKDFNNEADTPDNFQSRRPNTSFCFLDIRSPGLGDTAMYLCATSRDFLASSSGANVLTFGAGSRLTVL.

The gene calls are TRBV2 and TRBJ2-1, with 10 bases that match TRBD2. Germline CDR1 SNHLY, CDR2 FYNNEI. V was clipped by 8 bases and J by 1 base; unmatched bases: 8. This CDR3 has 16 amino acids. Here the CDR3 reads CASGLAGVGSYNEQFF. Written as DNA, the CDR3 is TGTGCCAGCGGGCTAGCGGGAGTTGGATCCTACAATGAGCAGTTCTTC.

This chain links TRBV27 with TRBJ1-4; TRBD1 agrees at 10 bases. Germline values: CDR1 MNHEY, CDR2 SMNVEV (reference sequence). V trimming: 2 bases; J trimming: 3 bases; junction bases outside the gene matches: 3. This CDR3 has 16 amino acids. The CDR3 coding sequence is TGTGCCAGCAGTTTACACGGACAGGGGGCTAATGAAAAACTGTTTTTT. Translating gives CASSLHGQGANEKLFF.

The chain recombines TRBV5-4 with TRBJ2-7; 13 bases are shared with TRBD2. CDR1 SGHNT and CDR2 YYREEE come from the germline V gene (reference sequence). The CDR3 contains 16 residues. V lost 4 bases to trimming and J lost 0 bases; unmatched junction nucleotides: 4. CDR3 protein: CASSMGLAGISYEQYF. In nucleotides, the CDR3 is TGTGCCAGCAGCATGGGACTAGCGGGGATCTCCTACGAGCAGTACTTC. The full variable domain, completed using reference TRBV5-4 and TRBJ2-7, is ETGVTQSPTHLIKTRGQQVTLRCSSQSGHNTVSWYQQALGQGPQFIFQYYREEENGRGNFPPRFSGLQFPNYSSELNVNALELDDSALYLCASSMGLAGISYEQYFGPGTRLTVT.

This chain links TRBV19 with TRBJ2-1; 8 positions match TRBD2. This CDR3 contains 14 residues. V gave up 4 bases and J gave up 8 bases; unmatched junction bases: 7. Germline CDR1 and CDR2: LNHDA and SQIVND (reference sequence). The CDR3 here is CASSTGGLLDEQFF. The CDR3 coding sequence is TGTGCCAGTAGTACGGGGGGGCTATTGGATGAGCAGTTCTTC.

The rearrangement uses TRBV18 and TRBJ2-6, with no clear D. The germline V gene has CDR1 KGHSH and CDR2 LQKENI. The CDR3 contains 15 residues. Trimming pared 2 bases from V and 4 bases from J, leaving 9 bases between. The CDR3: CASSPSTAGANVLTF. In nucleotides, the CDR3 is TGTGCCAGCTCACCATCCACCGCGGGGGCCAACGTCCTGACTTTC.

The rearrangement uses TRBV6-1 and TRBJ2-4; D is unresolved. This CDR3 has 16 residues. Germline lookup yields CDR1 MNHNS and CDR2 SASEGT. The ends were cut back, 0 bases at V and 6 bases at J, with 15 bases in the middle. The CDR3 is CASSEAWSQSGNIQYF. CDR3 coding DNA: TGTGCCAGCAGTGAAGCTTGGTCACAATCGGGAAACATTCAGTACTTC.

The V call is TRBV10-3, the J call TRBJ2-1, with 13 bases identical to TRBD2. In germline, CDR1 is ENHRY, CDR2 SYGVKD. Germline trimming cut 10 bases from V and 4 bases from J; bases unmatched to any gene: 4. CDR3 length: 14 residues. In DNA form, the CDR3 reads TGTGCCACCGGGACTAGCGGGGTGTACAATGAGCAGTTCTTC. Amino acids: CATGTSGVYNEQFF.

This clone has a single count. The V gene is TRBV6-1, the J gene TRBJ1-1; 9 positions match TRBD1. V was clipped by 2 bases and J by 0 bases; unmatched bases: 7. Germline V gene lookup returns CDR1 MNHNS and CDR2 SASEGT. The CDR3 is made up of 17 amino acids. CDR3 DNA: TGTGCCAGCAGTGAAATCGACAGGGGGTTTTTGAACACTGAAGCTTTCTTT. It specifies CASSEIDRGFLNTEAFF.

The gene calls are TRBV7-2 and TRBJ1-3, with 7 bases matching TRBD1. Germline CDR1 SGHTA, CDR2 FQGNSA. Trimming at V came to 6 bases and at J to 0 bases, leaving 8 bases not matched to a gene. CDR3 length: 16 residues. The CDR3 protein is CASRTGTDSSGNTIYF. DNA for the CDR3: TGTGCCAGCAGAACCGGGACAGACAGCTCTGGAAACACCATATATTTT. Together with reference TRBV7-2 and TRBJ1-3, the CDR3 gives the full variable domain: GAGVSQSPSNKVTEKGKDVELRCDPISGHTALYWYRQSLGQGLEFLIYFQGNSAPDKSGLPSDRFSAERTGGSVSTLTIQRTQQEDSAVYLCASRTGTDSSGNTIYFGEGSWLTVV.

This clone was recorded once. The chain joins TRBV5-1 to TRBJ2-7, with D tentatively TRBD1 (5 bases). Trimming took 4 bases from V and 0 from J, leaving 14 bases between them. CDR3 size: 15 residues. In germline, CDR1 is SGHRS, CDR2 YFSETQ. The DNA for the CDR3 is TGCGCCAGCAGCGCCCAGGGTTGGAGCTCCTACGAGCAGTACTTC. Translating it yields CASSAQGWSSYEQYF.

This clone was counted a few times. The gene calls are TRBV3-1 (or the pseudogene TRBV3-2) and TRBJ1-2; possibly TRBD1 for D (6 bases). Trimming stripped 4 bases from V and 6 bases from J, with 24 bases between. Germline-derived CDR1 and CDR2 are LGHDT and YNNKEL (reference sequence). This CDR3 is built from 17 residues. CDR3 region: CASSPPPRTAFINGYTF. The CDR3 nucleotides read TGTGCCAGCAGCCCACCCCCACGGACAGCCTTTATTAATGGCTACACCTTC.

There are a few counts of this clone. This chain joins TRBV2 and TRBJ2-5; D perhaps matches TRBD1 (6 bases). Germline-derived CDR1 and CDR2 are SNHLY and FYNNEI. CDR3 length: 14 amino acids. V was shortened by 6 bases and J by 5 bases, with 16 bases between the two germline ends. CDR3: CASRQRGTAETQYF. CDR3 nucleotide sequence: TGTGCCAGCAGGCAGAGGGGGACCGCGGAGACCCAGTACTTC.

The sample holds a few counts of this clone. This chain uses TRBV6-5 with TRBJ1-2; D perhaps matches TRBD1 (5 bases). The CDR3 covers 14 residues. Trimming left V 4 bases short and J 7 bases short, with 16 bases between. Germline V CDR1 and CDR2: MNHEY, SVGAGI. CDR3 sequence reads: CASSSQGREVGYTF. The CDR3 DNA sequence: TGTGCCAGCAGTTCGCAGGGTAGGGAGGTTGGCTACACCTTC.

The chain combines TRBV27 with TRBJ2-3, with D unclear. V gave up 5 bases and J gave up 0 bases, with 15 bases separating them. The CDR3 length is 16 residues. From germline, CDR1 is MNHEY and CDR2 SMNVEV (reference sequence). DNA for the CDR3: TGTGCCAGCAGTCCCTTTCTAATCCGCAGCACAGATACGCAGTATTTT. Protein product: CASSPFLIRSTDTQYF.

The chain uses TRBV28 and TRBJ1-1; D remains unclear. Germline V gene data show CDR1 as MDHEN and CDR2 as SYDVKM. The CDR3 runs to 12 residues. V shed 5 bases and J shed 4 bases, with 8 bases lying between them. The CDR3 protein is CASSRGSTEAFF. In DNA, the CDR3 is TGTGCCAGCAGTCGGGGAAGCACTGAAGCTTTCTTT.

The chain links TRBV20-1 to TRBJ1-1; the D gene is possibly TRBD1 (6 bases). The CDR3 has 10 residues. Germline V gene data show CDR1 as DFQATT and CDR2 as SNEGSKA (reference sequence). V lost 5 bases and J 8 bases, leaving 9 bases between the germline ends. This CDR3 is CSAPDREAFF. In nucleotides, the CDR3 is TGCAGTGCTCCTGACAGGGAAGCTTTCTTT.

The chain recombines TRBV9 with TRBJ2-7; 7 bases are shared with TRBD1. This CDR3 is built from 15 residues. The V segment lost 5 bases and the J segment 0 bases; nucleotides outside the gene matches: 8. Germline CDR1 SGDLS, CDR2 YYNGEE. In DNA form, the CDR3 reads TGTGCCAGCAGTAACTCGGGACAGAACTCCTACGAGCAGTACTTC. This translates into CASSNSGQNSYEQYF.

This clone was detected only a few times. The V call is TRBV5-5, the J call TRBJ2-5; 10 bases map to TRBD1. From germline, CDR1 is SGHKS and CDR2 YYEKEE (reference sequence). V was pared by 1 base and J by 1 base, with 7 bases of the junction left unmatched. This CDR3 spans 17 amino acids. The CDR3 loop reads CASSLRGTGVSQETQYF. The CDR3 DNA follows: TGTGCCAGCAGCTTGAGAGGGACAGGGGTGAGCCAAGAGACCCAGTACTTC.

This sequence joins TRBV24-1 and TRBJ2-5, with TRBD1 matching over 8 bases. From germline, CDR1 is KGHDR and CDR2 SFDVKD. This CDR3 comprises 15 residues. V shed 4 bases, J shed 5 bases, and the junction held 8 bases outside the gene matches. Written as DNA, the CDR3 is TGTGCCACCAGTGAGGCCGCAGGGGGCGGGGAGACCCAGTACTTC. It is translated as CATSEAAGGGETQYF.

The rearrangement links TRBV2 to TRBJ1-4, with D tentatively TRBD1 (6 bases). The CDR3 has 15 amino acids. The V gene lost 4 bases and the J gene lost 5 bases, with 14 bases spanning the gap. CDR1 is SNHLY, CDR2 FYNNEI, per germline. CDR3 protein: CASSGQGLGNEKLFF. The CDR3 coding sequence is TGTGCCAGCAGTGGGCAGGGGCTAGGGAATGAAAAACTGTTTTTT.

This clone was picked up one time. This chain joins TRBV6-5 and TRBJ1-4; possible D gene TRBD1, 5 bases. Germline loops: CDR1 MNHEY, CDR2 SVGAGI. The CDR3 is 13 amino acids. The ends were cut back, 10 bases at V and 8 bases at J, with 17 bases in the middle. The CDR3 DNA follows: TGTGCCACCAACGGGGGGGAATGGGAAAAACTGTTTTTT. Residues: CATNGGEWEKLFF.